These 30 T cell receptor beta chains came from one sample sequenced in a study of OX40 agonist ivuxolimab in advanced cancers. Libraries were prepared through the immunoSEQ multiplex PCR assay. Not all clones reach the TCRdb copy of this immuneACCESS table, which keeps in-frame sequences only. Checked studies attribute under half of the gap to unresolved V genes and leave the rest unexplained. The sample table holds 60,000 to 65,000 clones, of which 85% to 90% were seen once. Clones ranked in the top ten supply more than 10% of the sample. The sequences come from CD4+ or CD8+ T cells sorted from blood, collected in a trial of the OX40 agonist ivuxolimab. The source of these receptors is an adult with an advanced solid tumor such as melanoma, head and neck, liver or kidney cancer.

This clone occurred a few times. This chain uses TRBV7-9 with TRBJ2-3, with TRBD2 matching 12 bases. This CDR3 has 18 residues. V trimming: 5 bases; J trimming: 4 bases; junction bases outside the gene matches: 13. Per the germline V gene, CDR1 is SEHNR and CDR2 is FQNEAQ (reference sequence). For the CDR3, the DNA is TGTGCCAGCAGCCGGTGGACTAGCGGGGTTTCTCCCCCAGATACGCAGTATTTT. Protein product: CASSRWTSGVSPPDTQYF.

The chain joins TRBV28 to TRBJ1-5; 8 nucleotides agree with TRBD1. The CDR3 contains 15 residues. Unmatched junction bases numbered 6, after V lost 4 bases and J lost 4 bases. Germline CDR1 is MDHEN and CDR2 is SYDVKM. This CDR3 reads CASSSRDRINQPQHF. CDR3 in DNA: TGTGCCAGCAGTTCCAGGGACAGGATAAATCAGCCCCAGCATTTT.

The chain uses TRBV28 and TRBJ1-1; unclear D gene. This CDR3 comprises 11 residues. The V end lost 11 bases, the J end lost 5 bases, and 12 bases lay between the germline ends. CDR1 MDHEN and CDR2 SYDVKM come from the germline V gene. CDR3 in amino acids: CAGKDNTEAFF. The CDR3 coding sequence is TGTGCCGGCAAAGACAATACTGAAGCTTTCTTT. Variable domain in full (rest from reference TRBV28 and TRBJ1-1): DVKVTQSSRYLVKRTGEKVFLECVQDMDHENMFWYRQDPGLGLRLIYFSYDVKMKEKGDIPEGYSVSREKKERFSLILESASTNQTSMYLCAGKDNTEAFFGQGTRLTVV.

This chain joins TRBV29-1 and TRBJ2-1, with TRBD1 identical over 7 bases. With 2 bases clipped from V and 5 bases from J, the junction kept 3 bases outside the gene matches. CDR3 length: 13 amino acids. CDR1 and CDR2 (germline): SQVTM, ANQGSEA. The CDR3 nucleotides read TGCAGCGTTGAATGGGACAGAGACAATGAGCAGTTCTTC. Translating it yields CSVEWDRDNEQFF.

The chain links TRBV28 to TRBJ2-4, with 8 bases aligning to TRBD1. The CDR3 runs to 16 residues. Trimming took 5 bases from V and 6 from J; bases not matched to a gene: 12. Germline CDR1 is MDHEN and CDR2 is SYDVKM. CDR3 amino acids: CASSTDREWSGNIQYF. The CDR3 DNA sequence: TGTGCCAGCAGTACGGACAGGGAGTGGTCGGGAAACATTCAGTACTTC. The whole variable domain, remainder taken from reference TRBV28 and TRBJ2-4, is DVKVTQSSRYLVKRTGEKVFLECVQDMDHENMFWYRQDPGLGLRLIYFSYDVKMKEKGDIPEGYSVSREKKERFSLILESASTNQTSMYLCASSTDREWSGNIQYFGAGTRLSVL.

This clone has a handful of counts. J is TRBJ2-1 and V is TRBV19; 7 nucleotides line up with TRBD2. Germline CDR1 and CDR2: LNHDA and SQIVND (reference sequence). V lost 6 bases, J lost 0 bases, and 5 bases stayed unmatched. This CDR3 has 15 residues. The CDR3 is CASRILATSYNEQFF. The DNA for the CDR3 is TGTGCCAGTAGAATACTAGCGACCTCCTACAATGAGCAGTTCTTC.

The chain carries TRBV5-1 and TRBJ2-3; D might be TRBD1 (5 bases). The ends were cut back, 0 bases at V and 0 bases at J, with 8 bases in the middle. This CDR3 spans 15 amino acids. Germline CDR1 reads SGHRS; CDR2 reads YFSETQ. CDR3 sequence (DNA): TGCGCCAGCAGCTTGGGGACAACTAGCACAGATACGCAGTATTTT. Its protein is CASSLGTTSTDTQYF.

V gene TRBV11-2 combines with J gene TRBJ2-7; the D gene is possibly TRBD2 (5 bases). V was clipped by 2 bases and J by 0 bases, with 8 bases between them. The CDR3 is made up of 14 amino acids. CDR1 and CDR2 from the germline V gene are SGHAT and FQNNGV. The CDR3 sequence is CASSLNRGSYEQYF. CDR3 DNA sequence: TGTGCCAGCAGCTTAAATCGGGGCTCCTACGAGCAGTACTTC.

The chain employs TRBV5-1 and TRBJ2-7; a possible D gene is TRBD1 (6 bases). CDR3 size: 13 residues. Trimming shortened V by 7 bases and J by 0 bases, and 11 bases separated the two germline ends. The germline V gene encodes CDR1 SGHRS and CDR2 YFSETQ. Here the CDR3 reads CASGTLSSYEQYF. In DNA form, the CDR3 reads TGCGCCAGCGGGACACTGAGCTCCTACGAGCAGTACTTC.

The chain couples TRBV6-1 to TRBJ2-7; D is possibly TRBD2 (6 bases). The CDR3 has 15 residues. V was shortened by 5 bases and J by 0 bases, with 14 bases between the two germline ends. Germline-derived CDR1 and CDR2 are MNHNS and SASEGT. The DNA for the CDR3 is TGTGCCAGCAGTATCCCGGGGGAGAGCTCCTACGAGCAGTACTTC. This encodes CASSIPGESSYEQYF.

The rearrangement joins TRBV29-1 to TRBJ2-1, with D possibly being TRBD1 (6 bases). This CDR3 contains 15 residues. V shed 1 base and J shed 3 bases, with 13 bases lying between them. Germline loops: CDR1 SQVTM, CDR2 ANQGSEA. The chain's CDR3 is CSVEAPWTVYNEQFF. The CDR3 coding sequence is TGCAGCGTTGAAGCCCCATGGACAGTCTACAATGAGCAGTTCTTC.

As DNA, the CDR3 is TGTGCCAGCAGTTTAGCCAGGGGAAACACCATATATTTT. Translation: CASSLARGNTIYF. The chain combines TRBV27 with TRBJ1-3; D uncertain. This CDR3 is 13 amino acids long. The germline V and J ends were trimmed by 2 bases and 4 bases, with 6 bases remaining between them. Germline V gene lookup returns CDR1 MNHEY and CDR2 SMNVEV (reference sequence).

V is TRBV15 and J is TRBJ2-2; D is unresolved. The CDR3 length is 15 residues. Germline V CDR1 and CDR2: LNHNV, YYDKDF (reference sequence). V gave up 0 bases and J gave up 1 base, with 6 bases separating them. In DNA form, the CDR3 reads TGTGCCACCAGCAGAGATTCCGGGAACACCGGGGAGCTGTTTTTT. Its translation: CATSRDSGNTGELFF.

This rearrangement joins TRBV9 to TRBJ1-2, with D maybe TRBD1 (5 bases). The length of the CDR3 is 15 residues. The germline V gene has CDR1 SGDLS and CDR2 YYNGEE. Trimming took 6 bases from V and 2 from J, leaving 17 bases between them. The CDR3: CASKGRGTENYGYTF. For the CDR3, the DNA is TGTGCCAGCAAGGGGCGGGGCACCGAGAACTATGGCTACACCTTC.

This clone has a single count. J is TRBJ1-1 and V is TRBV4-1; D gene unclear. From germline, CDR1 is MGHRA and CDR2 YSYEKL. The CDR3 runs to 13 residues. The ends were cut back, 4 bases at V and 10 bases at J, with 16 bases in the middle. DNA of the CDR3: TGCGCCAGCAGCCGGGGAGAAGGGAAGGGAGCTTTCTTT. This codes for CASSRGEGKGAFF.

The J gene is TRBJ2-2, the V gene TRBV10-2; possibly TRBD1 for D (6 bases). Germline CDR1 and CDR2: WSHSY and SAAADI. The CDR3 extends over 13 amino acids. V dropped 6 bases and J dropped 6 bases, with 11 bases sitting between them. The CDR3 coding sequence is TGCGCCAGCAGGCAGGGGCTCCCCGGGGAGCTGTTTTTT. Protein: CASRQGLPGELFF.

This chain joins TRBV6-1 and TRBJ2-5, with TRBD2 identical over 12 bases. Per germline, CDR1 MNHNS and CDR2 SASEGT. The J segment lost 4 bases and the V segment lost 2 bases, leaving 17 bases of the junction unmatched. CDR3 size: 20 residues. The CDR3 is CASSEMASASGRDAPETQYF. In nucleotides, the CDR3 is TGTGCCAGCAGTGAAATGGCGTCGGCTAGCGGGAGGGACGCCCCAGAGACCCAGTACTTC.

This sequence joins TRBV5-1 and TRBJ2-3, with 7 bases that match TRBD1. CDR3 size: 14 residues. CDR1 and CDR2 from the germline V gene are SGHRS and YFSETQ. V lost 3 bases to trimming and J lost 5 bases; unmatched junction nucleotides: 6. CDR3 region: CASSSRQGQDTQYF. CDR3 sequence (DNA): TGCGCCAGCAGCTCGAGACAGGGTCAAGATACGCAGTATTTT.

The CDR3 protein is CASSPWTGRSNQPQHF. DNA of the CDR3: TGTGCCAGCAGTCCATGGACAGGGAGAAGCAATCAGCCCCAGCATTTT. V is TRBV27 and J is TRBJ1-5; 8 bases are a match to TRBD1. The V and J ends lost 5 bases and 1 base, in that order; junction bases with no gene match: 7. Germline loops: CDR1 MNHEY, CDR2 SMNVEV (reference sequence). CDR3 length equals 16 residues.

The chain has TRBV7-9 and TRBJ1-2; 7 bases align to TRBD1. Per the germline V gene, CDR1 is SEHNR and CDR2 is FQNEAQ (reference sequence). V was pared by 3 bases and J by 6 bases, with 1 base of the junction left unmatched. The CDR3 spans 12 residues. The CDR3 bases are TGTGCCAGCAGCTTTACAGGGGATGGCTACACCTTC. It yields the protein CASSFTGDGYTF.

This clone has a single count. The rearrangement uses TRBV2 and TRBJ2-7; D unresolved. The CDR3 consists of 11 residues. Trimming pared 6 bases from V and 7 bases from J, leaving 10 bases between. Germline-derived CDR1 and CDR2 are SNHLY and FYNNEI. CDR3 coding DNA: TGTGCCAGCAGGTACAGTGGGGAGCAGTACTTC. Its translation is CASRYSGEQYF.

The chain joins TRBV5-1 to TRBJ2-7; 7 bases line up with TRBD1. CDR3 length equals 15 residues. Germline values: CDR1 SGHRS, CDR2 YFSETQ. After removal of 6 bases from V and 2 bases from J, the junction contained 11 bases not matched to a gene. CDR3 sequence reads: CASKGIIGTAYEQYF. CDR3 in DNA: TGCGCCAGCAAGGGAATAATTGGGACAGCCTACGAGCAGTACTTC.

The chain couples TRBV19 to TRBJ2-1; TRBD2 matches 13 bases. The CDR3 is 18 residues long. Germline assignment: CDR1 LNHDA and CDR2 SQIVND (reference sequence). With V trimmed by 5 bases and J by 3 bases, 10 bases remained unmatched. The CDR3 spells CASSPYSTSGRIYNEQFF. The CDR3 DNA sequence: TGTGCCAGTAGTCCCTACTCGACTAGCGGGAGGATCTACAATGAGCAGTTCTTC.

This clone showed up just a few times. The rearrangement uses TRBV5-8 and TRBJ1-2; D may be TRBD1 (6 bases). The CDR3 runs 14 residues. The V gene's germline CDR1 is SGHTS and CDR2 YDEGEE. The V gene lost 1 base and the J gene lost 2 bases, with 9 bases spanning the gap. CDR3 sequence reads: CASSLMGANYGYTF. The CDR3 nucleotides read TGTGCCAGCAGCTTGATGGGGGCAAACTATGGCTACACCTTC. The entire variable domain, with the rest obtained from reference TRBV5-8 and TRBJ1-2, is as follows: EAGVTQSPTHLIKTRGQQATLRCSPISGHTSVYWYQQALGLGLQFLLWYDEGEERNRGNFPPRFSGRQFPNYSSELNVNALELEDSALYLCASSLMGANYGYTFGSGTRLTVV.

This sequence joins TRBV6-5 and TRBJ2-5, with TRBD1 matching over 7 bases. The V gene end was trimmed by 6 bases and the J gene end by 1 base; junction bases not matched to a gene: 5. Germline assignment: CDR1 MNHEY and CDR2 SVGAGI. The CDR3 sequence is 14 residues long. CDR3 loop: CASSHGTVQETQYF. CDR3 coding DNA: TGTGCCAGCAGCCACGGGACAGTCCAAGAGACCCAGTACTTC.

The J gene is TRBJ1-3, the V gene TRBV4-1; tentative D call: TRBD1 (5 bases). Trimming stripped 4 bases from V and 2 bases from J, with 18 bases between. Germline V gives CDR1 MGHRA, CDR2 YSYEKL. The CDR3 extends over 17 amino acids. In nucleotides, the CDR3 is TGCGCCAGCAGCCCCCTGGGGAGGGGTCGGACTGGAAACACCATATATTTT. This sequence encodes CASSPLGRGRTGNTIYF.

The genes are TRBV5-1 and TRBJ1-1; D is unclear. Germline V gene data show CDR1 as SGHRS and CDR2 as YFSETQ. Trimming cost V 1 base and J 1 base, with 8 bases left between them. CDR3 length: 14 residues. CDR3 sequence (DNA): TGCGCCAGCAGCTTGAGTTCGGAGAACACTGAAGCTTTCTTT. This gives the protein CASSLSSENTEAFF. The complete variable domain, with remaining parts taken from reference TRBV5-1 and TRBJ1-1, reads KAGVTQTPRYLIKTRGQQVTLSCSPISGHRSVSWYQQTPGQGLQFLFEYFSETQRNKGNFPGRFSGRQFSNSRSEMNVSTLELGDSALYLCASSLSSENTEAFFGQGTRLTVV.

V gene TRBV25-1 combines with J gene TRBJ2-5; TRBD2 matches 7 bases. Germline loops: CDR1 MGHDK, CDR2 SYGVNS. CDR3 length equals 14 residues. Losses at the gene ends were 5 bases for V and 5 bases for J; bases not matched to a gene: 8. The CDR3 DNA is TGTGCCAGCAGTTCCACGGGGGGTCGGGAGACCCAGTACTTC. Translating it yields CASSSTGGRETQYF.

The chain is built from TRBV5-1 and TRBJ2-5; D is ambiguous. The J call may be incorrect, as the DNA end agrees better with TRBJ2-7. The CDR3 has 14 residues. Germline V lookup: CDR1 SGHRS, CDR2 YFSETQ. Here the CDR3 DNA reads TGCGCCAGCAGCTGGAACCCACGTGCGTACGAGCAGTACTTC. Residues: CASSWNPRAYEQYF.

The chain employs TRBV10-3 and TRBJ1-2; D may be TRBD1 (5 bases). Trimming left V 6 bases short and J 0 bases short, with 11 bases between. Germline CDR1 and CDR2: ENHRY and SYGVKD. The CDR3 runs 14 residues. The CDR3 loop is CAIREGQANYGYTF. The CDR3 nucleotides read TGTGCCATCAGGGAGGGGCAAGCTAACTATGGCTACACCTTC.